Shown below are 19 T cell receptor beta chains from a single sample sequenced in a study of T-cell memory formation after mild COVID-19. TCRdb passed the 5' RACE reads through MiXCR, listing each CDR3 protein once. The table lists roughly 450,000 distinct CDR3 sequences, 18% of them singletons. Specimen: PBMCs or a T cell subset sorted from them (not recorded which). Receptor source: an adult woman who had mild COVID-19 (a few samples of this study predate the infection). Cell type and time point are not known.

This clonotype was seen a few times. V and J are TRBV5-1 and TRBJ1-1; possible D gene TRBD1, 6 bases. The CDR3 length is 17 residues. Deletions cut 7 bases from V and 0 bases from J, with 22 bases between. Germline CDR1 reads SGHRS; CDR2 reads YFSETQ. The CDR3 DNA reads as TGCGCCAGCCGCCAGGGTTATCGGGGGGCGGTGAACACTGAAGCTTTCTTT. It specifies CASRQGYRGAVNTEAFF.

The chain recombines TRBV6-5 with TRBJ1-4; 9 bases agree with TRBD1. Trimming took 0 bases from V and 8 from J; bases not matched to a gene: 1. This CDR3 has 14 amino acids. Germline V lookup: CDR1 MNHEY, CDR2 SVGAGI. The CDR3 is CASSYSDRGEKLFF. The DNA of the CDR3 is TGTGCCAGCAGTTACTCCGACAGGGGGGAAAAACTGTTTTTT.

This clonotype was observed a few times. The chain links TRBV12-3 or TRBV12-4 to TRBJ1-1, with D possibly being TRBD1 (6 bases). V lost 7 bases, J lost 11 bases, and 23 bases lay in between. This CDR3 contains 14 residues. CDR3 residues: CASKRQGPLGEAFF. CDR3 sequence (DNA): TGTGCCAGCAAGCGGCAGGGGCCGCTAGGTGAGGCTTTCTTT.

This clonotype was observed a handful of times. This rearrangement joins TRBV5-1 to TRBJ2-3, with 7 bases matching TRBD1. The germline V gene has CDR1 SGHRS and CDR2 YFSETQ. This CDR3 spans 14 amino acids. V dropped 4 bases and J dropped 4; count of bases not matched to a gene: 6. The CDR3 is CASSAGQASDTQYF. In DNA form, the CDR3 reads TGCGCCAGCAGCGCTGGACAGGCGTCAGATACGCAGTATTTT.

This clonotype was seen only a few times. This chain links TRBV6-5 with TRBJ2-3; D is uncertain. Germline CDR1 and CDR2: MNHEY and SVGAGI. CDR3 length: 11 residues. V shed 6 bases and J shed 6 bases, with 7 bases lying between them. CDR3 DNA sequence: TGTGCCAGCAGGGTCGCGGATACGCAGTATTTT. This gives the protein CASRVADTQYF.

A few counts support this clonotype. The CDR3 here is CATSRRLAGGPLNEQFF. As DNA, the CDR3 is TGTGCCACCAGCAGACGCCTAGCGGGAGGGCCGCTCAATGAGCAGTTCTTC. The chain is built from TRBV15 and TRBJ2-1, with 12 positions matching TRBD2. The V gene end was trimmed by 2 bases and the J gene end by 6 bases; junction bases not matched to a gene: 8. CDR1 is LNHNV and CDR2 is YYDKDF in the germline V gene (reference sequence). The CDR3 loop spans 17 amino acids.

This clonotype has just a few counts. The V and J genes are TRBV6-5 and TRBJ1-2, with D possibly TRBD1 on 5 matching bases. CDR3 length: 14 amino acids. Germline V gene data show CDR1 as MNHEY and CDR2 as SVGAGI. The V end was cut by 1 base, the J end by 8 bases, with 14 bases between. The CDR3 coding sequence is TGTGCCAGCAGTTACTTCCCAGGGCGGGGCGGCTACACCTTC. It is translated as CASSYFPGRGGYTF.

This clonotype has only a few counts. The CDR3 sequence is CSVEGGTEAFF. The CDR3 DNA is TGCAGCGTTGAAGGCGGAACTGAAGCTTTCTTT. The genes are TRBV29-1 and TRBJ1-1; D is unclear. CDR1 SQVTM and CDR2 ANQGSEA come from the germline V gene. The CDR3 is 11 residues long. The V and J ends lost 1 base and 5 bases respectively, with 5 bases between them.

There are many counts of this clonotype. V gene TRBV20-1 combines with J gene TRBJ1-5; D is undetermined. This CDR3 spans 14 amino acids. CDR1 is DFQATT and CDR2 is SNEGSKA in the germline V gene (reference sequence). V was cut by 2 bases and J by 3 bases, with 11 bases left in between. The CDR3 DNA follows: TGCAGTGCTAGAAGCGCACAGTACAATCAGCCCCAGCATTTT. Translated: CSARSAQYNQPQHF.

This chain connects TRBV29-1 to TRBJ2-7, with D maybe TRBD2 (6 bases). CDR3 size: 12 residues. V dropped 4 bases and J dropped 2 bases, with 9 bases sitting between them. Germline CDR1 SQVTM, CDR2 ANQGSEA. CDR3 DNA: TGCAGCGTTGTAGCGGCCGCCTACGAGCAGTACTTC. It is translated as CSVVAAAYEQYF.

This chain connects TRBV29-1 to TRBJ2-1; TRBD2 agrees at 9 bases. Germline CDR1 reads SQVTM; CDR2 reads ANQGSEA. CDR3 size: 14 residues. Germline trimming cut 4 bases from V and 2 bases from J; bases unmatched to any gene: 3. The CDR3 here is CSVGGGAPYNEQFF. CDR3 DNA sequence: TGCAGCGTTGGCGGGGGGGCCCCCTACAATGAGCAGTTCTTC.

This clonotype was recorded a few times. The CDR3 protein is CAMLNPGTPSSYEQYF. CDR3 in DNA: TGTGCCATGCTAAATCCCGGGACTCCGAGCTCCTACGAGCAGTACTTC. The V and J genes are TRBV2 and TRBJ2-7, with D perhaps matching TRBD2 (6 bases). Trimming left V 10 bases short and J 0 bases short, with 22 bases between. Germline V gives CDR1 SNHLY, CDR2 FYNNEI. The CDR3 extends over 16 amino acids.

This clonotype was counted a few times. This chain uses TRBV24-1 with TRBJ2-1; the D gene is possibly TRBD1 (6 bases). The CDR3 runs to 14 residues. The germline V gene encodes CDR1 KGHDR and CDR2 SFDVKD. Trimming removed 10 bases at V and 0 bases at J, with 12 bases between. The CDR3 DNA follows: TGTGCCACAGGGGGACGGAGCTCCTACAATGAGCAGTTCTTC. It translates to CATGGRSSYNEQFF.

The CDR3, as DNA: TGTGCCAGCAGTTACCGGTTCCAAGAGACCCAGTACTTC. This codes for CASSYRFQETQYF. The genes are TRBV6-5 and TRBJ2-5; D uncertain. The CDR3 is 13 amino acids. Germline V gene lookup returns CDR1 MNHEY and CDR2 SVGAGI. V was cut by 2 bases and J by 1 base, with 5 bases left in between.

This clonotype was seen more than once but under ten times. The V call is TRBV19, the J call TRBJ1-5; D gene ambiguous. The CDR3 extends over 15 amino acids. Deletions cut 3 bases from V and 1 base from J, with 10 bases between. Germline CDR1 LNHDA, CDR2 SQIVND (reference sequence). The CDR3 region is CASSMRDWSNQPQHF. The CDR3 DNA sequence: TGTGCCAGTAGTATGCGGGATTGGAGCAATCAGCCCCAGCATTTT.

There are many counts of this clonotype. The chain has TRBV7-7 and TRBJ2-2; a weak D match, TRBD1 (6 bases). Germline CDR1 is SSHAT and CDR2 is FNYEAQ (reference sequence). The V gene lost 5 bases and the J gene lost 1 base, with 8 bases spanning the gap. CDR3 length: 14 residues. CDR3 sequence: CASSPTGNTGELFF. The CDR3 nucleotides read TGTGCCAGCAGCCCGACAGGGAACACCGGGGAGCTGTTTTTT.

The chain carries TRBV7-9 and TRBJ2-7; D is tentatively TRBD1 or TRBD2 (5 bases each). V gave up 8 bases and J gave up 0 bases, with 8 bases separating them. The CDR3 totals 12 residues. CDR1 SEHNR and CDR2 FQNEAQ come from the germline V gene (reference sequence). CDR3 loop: CASGDDSYEQYF. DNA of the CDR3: TGTGCCAGCGGGGACGACTCCTACGAGCAGTACTTC.

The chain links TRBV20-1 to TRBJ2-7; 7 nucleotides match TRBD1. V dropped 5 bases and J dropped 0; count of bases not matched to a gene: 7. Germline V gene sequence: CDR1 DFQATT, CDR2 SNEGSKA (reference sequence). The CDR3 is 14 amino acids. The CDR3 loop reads CSAQTGSGSYEQYF. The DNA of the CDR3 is TGCAGTGCTCAGACAGGGTCGGGCTCCTACGAGCAGTACTTC.

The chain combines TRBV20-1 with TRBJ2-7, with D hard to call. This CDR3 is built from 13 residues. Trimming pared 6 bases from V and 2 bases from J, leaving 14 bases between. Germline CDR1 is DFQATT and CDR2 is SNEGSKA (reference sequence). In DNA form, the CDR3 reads TGCAGTGCCAGGTTGGGTTCAGCCTACGAGCAGTACTTC. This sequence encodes CSARLGSAYEQYF.